The entry below gives a single TCR beta chain sequence along with its context. Germline V lookup: CDR1 GTSNPN, CDR2 SVGIG (reference sequence). The CDR3 is 14 residues long. V lost 0 bases, J lost 9 bases, and 12 bases lay in between. The source of the sample is a study of PD-1 blockade in classical Hodgkin lymphoma. Assay used: immunoSEQ multiplex PCR; TCRdb lists only in-frame clones, some missing. The sample carries 95,000 to 100,000 clones, approximately 90% recorded once. Each patient relapsed following autologous stem cell transplantation, and prior brentuximab vedotin exposure differed. The sequencing here drew on peripheral blood mononuclear cells (PBMCs), taken before the second cycle of nivolumab. The genes are TRBV30 and TRBJ1-6; no clear D. This sequence originates from a human donor with classical Hodgkin lymphoma. CDR3 in amino acids: CAWSVGDPGSPLHF. CDR3 nucleotide sequence: TGTGCCTGGAGTGTGGGCGATCCGGGTTCACCCCTCCACTTT.